The clone carrying this T cell receptor beta chain was detected once. What it binds is not known. Genomic DNA of each subset was evenly split across several immunoSEQ plates. Here immunoSEQ multiplex PCR was the method, and the copy in TCRdb shows in-frame clones only, minus some. The sample includes fewer than 800,000 clones, about 90% seen only once; the top ten take about 24%. V was clipped by 6 bases and J by 3 bases, with 19 bases between them. The CDR3 is made up of 16 amino acids. Germline CDR1 is SGHAT and CDR2 is FQNNGV. Terminally differentiated effector memory CD45RA+ cells were excluded from the naive CD8 cells, which were CD45RO-negative and positively selected for CCR7. This sample stems from a study of shared clonotypes between healthy human individuals. Study context: For every donor, three CD4 naive, three CD4 memory, two CD8 naive and one CD8 memory plates were used. General observations from the study: Non-shared clonotypes showed lower generation probabilities than clonotypes common to all four donors.

This receptor was obtained from a man aged 25 to 40 in good health. The source material was naive CD8+ T cells sorted from blood. This chain connects TRBV11-2 to TRBJ2-3; D possibly corresponds to TRBD2 (5 bases). Here the CDR3 DNA reads TGTGCCAGCAGTCCAGCGAGCGGACGGCGGACAGATACGCAGTATTTT. Translating gives CASSPASGRRTDTQYF.